The 24 T cell receptor beta chains given below trace back to one sample, sequenced in a study of cytomegalovirus exposure and HLA in healthy donors. The PCR contained 60 Vbeta and 13 Jbeta primers. The protocol was immunoSEQ multiplex PCR, while the TCRdb copy is restricted to in-frame clones and leaves out a portion. The repertoire includes around 130,000 clones, roughly 80% of them detected once, and more than 1.4% sits in the top ten. Sequences were obtained from PBMCs. These receptors all stem from a woman younger than 30 in good health and CMV-seronegative.

This chain joins TRBV7-9 and TRBJ2-1; TRBD1 agrees at 10 bases. The CDR3 spans 15 residues. Germline CDR1 and CDR2: SEHNR and FQNEAQ (reference sequence). V lost 4 bases to trimming and J lost 5 bases; unmatched junction nucleotides: 5. CDR3 loop: CASSYSGTGDNEQFF. In nucleotides, the CDR3 is TGTGCCAGCAGCTATTCCGGGACAGGGGACAATGAGCAGTTCTTC. The full variable domain, completed using reference TRBV7-9 and TRBJ2-1, is DTGVSQNPRHKITKRGQNVTFRCDPISEHNRLYWYRQTLGQGPEFLTYFQNEAQLEKSRLLSDRFSAERPKGSFSTLEIQRTEQGDSAMYLCASSYSGTGDNEQFFGPGTRLTVL.

The rearrangement links TRBV19 to TRBJ1-6; TRBD1 is a possible D gene (6 bases). The V gene's germline CDR1 is LNHDA and CDR2 SQIVND (reference sequence). The CDR3 totals 16 residues. The ends were cut back, 6 bases at V and 0 bases at J, with 12 bases in the middle. As DNA, the CDR3 is TGTGCCAGTAGGGTCACAGGGAGCTCCTATAATTCACCCCTCCACTTT. This encodes CASRVTGSSYNSPLHF.

J is TRBJ2-1 and V is TRBV7-3, with TRBD1 as a possible D gene (6 bases). Germline loops: CDR1 SGHTA, CDR2 FQGTGA. The V end was cut by 4 bases, the J end by 8 bases, with 9 bases between. The CDR3 sequence is 12 residues long. The DNA for the CDR3 is TGTGCCAGCAGCTCCTCAGGGGATGAGCAGTTCTTC. Its protein is CASSSSGDEQFF.

The rearrangement uses TRBV5-1 and TRBJ1-2; 10 bases are shared with TRBD1. Germline CDR1 and CDR2: SGHRS and YFSETQ. V was pared by 3 bases and J by 6 bases, with 2 bases of the junction left unmatched. This CDR3 has 13 amino acids. CDR3: CASSWGTGDGYTF. In nucleotides, the CDR3 is TGCGCCAGCAGCTGGGGGACAGGGGATGGCTACACCTTC.

The V gene is TRBV30, the J gene TRBJ2-5; 10 bases agree with TRBD1. V lost 0 bases to trimming and J lost 5 bases; unmatched junction nucleotides: 6. Germline CDR1 reads GTSNPN; CDR2 reads SVGIG (reference sequence). The CDR3 has 15 residues. The CDR3 region has the DNA TGTGCCTGGAGTGTCGGACAGGGGGGATTTGAGACCCAGTACTTC. Translating gives CAWSVGQGGFETQYF.

The rearrangement links TRBV20-1 to TRBJ2-1, with 8 bases identical to TRBD1. After removal of 6 bases from V and 12 bases from J, the junction contained 7 bases not matched to a gene. CDR1 is DFQATT, CDR2 SNEGSKA, per germline (reference sequence). The CDR3 is 11 amino acids. The CDR3 loop is CSAQNQGAQFF. DNA of the CDR3: TGCAGTGCACAAAATCAGGGGGCGCAGTTCTTC.

The chain carries TRBV18 and TRBJ1-1, with a possible D match to TRBD1 (6 bases). This CDR3 comprises 13 residues. The ends were cut back, 3 bases at V and 7 bases at J, with 12 bases in the middle. Germline V gives CDR1 KGHSH, CDR2 LQKENI. The CDR3 region is CASSPRGGDEAFF. CDR3 nucleotide sequence: TGTGCCAGCTCACCCAGAGGGGGGGATGAAGCTTTCTTT.

The CDR3 region is CASSLVLGTQETQYF. In DNA, the CDR3 is TGCGCCAGCAGCTTGGTGTTGGGGACACAAGAGACCCAGTACTTC. The rearrangement uses TRBV5-1 and TRBJ2-5; D is perhaps TRBD1 (6 bases). This CDR3 is built from 15 residues. Germline CDR1 reads SGHRS; CDR2 reads YFSETQ. V lost 0 bases, J lost 2 bases, and 11 bases lay in between.

This clone was seen once. The genes are TRBV19 and TRBJ1-2; a possible D gene is TRBD1 (6 bases). The CDR3 totals 14 residues. From germline, CDR1 is LNHDA and CDR2 SQIVND (reference sequence). Trimming took off 5 bases at V and 2 bases at J, with 12 bases between the two ends. CDR3 bases: TGTGCCAGTAGTTCAAGGACAGAAAACTATGGCTACACCTTC. Protein sequence: CASSSRTENYGYTF.

V gene TRBV15 combines with J gene TRBJ2-7; possible D gene TRBD1, 5 bases. The V end lost 4 bases, the J end lost 4 bases, and 17 bases lay between the germline ends. The CDR3 consists of 15 residues. CDR1 is LNHNV, CDR2 YYDKDF, per germline (reference sequence). The chain's CDR3 is CATSKVWGEDYEQYF. The CDR3 coding sequence is TGTGCCACCAGCAAAGTATGGGGCGAGGATTACGAGCAGTACTTC. Looking up the rest from reference TRBV15 and TRBJ2-7 gives the full variable domain: DAMVIQNPRYQVTQFGKPVTLSCSQTLNHNVMYWYQQKSSQAPKLLFHYYDKDFNNEADTPDNFQSRRPNTSFCFLDIRSPGLGDTAMYLCATSKVWGEDYEQYFGPGTRLTVT.

This CDR3 is CASSPGHEKLFF. The DNA of the CDR3 is TGTGCCAGCTCACCGGGGCATGAAAAACTGTTTTTT. The V and J genes are TRBV18 and TRBJ1-4; D perhaps matches TRBD1 (5 bases). The CDR3 loop spans 12 amino acids. The germline CDR1 and CDR2 sequences are KGHSH and LQKENI. V was pared by 3 bases and J by 6 bases, with 5 bases between.

The V call is TRBV19, the J call TRBJ2-5; TRBD1 matches at 8 bases. CDR1 is LNHDA and CDR2 is SQIVND in the germline V gene (reference sequence). The CDR3 has 15 residues. J gave up 5 bases and V 9 bases, and 14 bases lay outside the gene matches. For the CDR3, the DNA is TGTGCCAGCCGAGACAGGGACAGGTTGGGGGAGACCCAGTACTTC. Translating it yields CASRDRDRLGETQYF.

The chain links TRBV5-8 to TRBJ2-7; D may be TRBD2 (5 bases). The V gene's germline CDR1 is SGHTS and CDR2 YDEGEE. This CDR3 has 11 amino acids. V was trimmed by 3 bases and J by 5 bases, leaving 6 bases between them. The CDR3 region has the DNA TGTGCCAGCAGCTCCGGGGACGAGCAGTACTTC. Its translation is CASSSGDEQYF.

This chain connects TRBV7-8 to TRBJ2-5; 8 bases match TRBD1. The DNA end is a closer match to TRBJ2-7, so the J assignment may be wrong. Germline CDR1 and CDR2: SGHVS and FQNEAQ. The CDR3 length is 14 residues. The CDR3 DNA reads TGTGCCAGCAGCCTATTGGACAGGGCCTACGAGCAGTACTTC. Translated: CASSLLDRAYEQYF.

In nucleotides, the CDR3 is TGTGCTAGTGGTTTGGGGGACACTGTACCCACAGATACGCAGTATTTT. It codes for CASGLGDTVPTDTQYF. This chain links TRBV12-5 with TRBJ2-3, with D possibly TRBD1 on 6 matching bases. Trimming left V 1 base short and J 2 bases short, with 13 bases between. The CDR3 loop spans 16 amino acids. Germline V CDR1 and CDR2: LGHNT, FRNRAP.

CDR3 sequence reads: CASSDEGNYGYTF. Here the CDR3 DNA reads TGTGCCAGCAGTGATGAGGGAAACTATGGCTACACCTTC. J is TRBJ1-2 and V is TRBV25-1; D remains ambiguous. This CDR3 is built from 13 residues. Trimming left V 3 bases short and J 2 bases short, with 7 bases between. Looked up from germline, CDR1 is MGHDK and CDR2 is SYGVNS.

J is TRBJ1-1 and V is TRBV7-2; the D is unclear. Germline V lookup: CDR1 SGHTA, CDR2 FQGNSA. The CDR3 covers 14 residues. Trimming cost V 5 bases and J 3 bases, with 13 bases left between them. The CDR3 DNA is TGTGCCAGCAGCCCAGAATACAGTTACACTGAAGCTTTCTTT. Its translation is CASSPEYSYTEAFF. The whole variable domain, filled in from reference TRBV7-2 and TRBJ1-1, reads GAGVSQSPSNKVTEKGKDVELRCDPISGHTALYWYRQSLGQGLEFLIYFQGNSAPDKSGLPSDRFSAERTGGSVSTLTIQRTQQEDSAVYLCASSPEYSYTEAFFGQGTRLTVV.

This clone was recorded once. Compared with germline, one end of the junction differs, possibly owing to a read error. The CDR3 is CASSFHGANGLTF. The CDR3 DNA follows: TGTGCCAGCAGTTTTCATGGGGCCAACGGCCTGACTTTC. The rearrangement links TRBV27 to TRBJ2-6; tentative D call: TRBD1 (5 bases). The germline CDR1 and CDR2 sequences are MNHEY and SMNVEV (reference sequence). The CDR3 is made up of 13 amino acids.

The chain is built from TRBV5-1 and TRBJ1-1, with D possibly being TRBD1 (6 bases). Germline assignment: CDR1 SGHRS and CDR2 YFSETQ. Deletions cut 5 bases from V and 0 bases from J, with 17 bases between. The CDR3 runs 16 residues. The CDR3 loop reads CASRPTGLGLNTEAFF. The CDR3, as DNA: TGCGCCAGCAGACCCACAGGGTTGGGACTGAACACTGAAGCTTTCTTT. Using reference TRBV5-1 and TRBJ1-1 for the parts outside the CDR3, the full variable domain is KAGVTQTPRYLIKTRGQQVTLSCSPISGHRSVSWYQQTPGQGLQFLFEYFSETQRNKGNFPGRFSGRQFSNSRSEMNVSTLELGDSALYLCASRPTGLGLNTEAFFGQGTRLTVV.

The chain couples TRBV18 to TRBJ2-7; 7 nucleotides line up with TRBD1. V trimming: 6 bases; J trimming: 0 bases; junction bases outside the gene matches: 2. This CDR3 is built from 13 residues. Germline values: CDR1 KGHSH, CDR2 LQKENI. CDR3: CASSRQGSYEQYF. The CDR3 bases are TGTGCCAGCTCCCGACAGGGCTCCTACGAGCAGTACTTC.

This clone was counted once. This chain uses TRBV6-5 with TRBJ2-1; weak D call: TRBD2 (7 bases). Per the germline V gene, CDR1 is MNHEY and CDR2 is SVGAGI. This CDR3 is 15 amino acids long. V was trimmed by 11 bases and J by 4 bases, leaving 21 bases between them. The CDR3: CASHPGRGIYNEQFF. DNA of the CDR3: TGTGCCTCACACCCGGGGAGGGGGATTTACAATGAGCAGTTCTTC.

The V gene is TRBV6-1, the J gene TRBJ1-1, with D maybe TRBD1 (5 bases). Trimming removed 7 bases at V and 0 bases at J, with 15 bases between. Germline CDR1 and CDR2: MNHNS and SASEGT. The CDR3 runs to 15 residues. CDR3 protein: CASTPTGGLNTEAFF. CDR3 nucleotides: TGTGCCAGCACTCCAACGGGGGGACTGAACACTGAAGCTTTCTTT.

For the CDR3, the DNA is TGCAGCGTTGGAGGACTAGCGGACCTTAATGAGCAGTTCTTC. This codes for CSVGGLADLNEQFF. V gene TRBV29-1 combines with J gene TRBJ2-1; 10 bases agree with TRBD2. The V gene's germline CDR1 is SQVTM and CDR2 ANQGSEA. The CDR3 contains 14 residues. Germline trimming cut 4 bases from V and 7 bases from J; bases unmatched to any gene: 7.

This rearrangement joins TRBV7-9 to TRBJ1-4; a weak D match, TRBD1 (5 bases). CDR3 length: 14 amino acids. The V end was cut by 3 bases, the J end by 8 bases, with 13 bases between. The germline CDR1 and CDR2 sequences are SEHNR and FQNEAQ (reference sequence). In DNA, the CDR3 is TGTGCCAGCAGCTTTCGGGACTATACGGAAAAACTGTTTTTT. This encodes CASSFRDYTEKLFF.